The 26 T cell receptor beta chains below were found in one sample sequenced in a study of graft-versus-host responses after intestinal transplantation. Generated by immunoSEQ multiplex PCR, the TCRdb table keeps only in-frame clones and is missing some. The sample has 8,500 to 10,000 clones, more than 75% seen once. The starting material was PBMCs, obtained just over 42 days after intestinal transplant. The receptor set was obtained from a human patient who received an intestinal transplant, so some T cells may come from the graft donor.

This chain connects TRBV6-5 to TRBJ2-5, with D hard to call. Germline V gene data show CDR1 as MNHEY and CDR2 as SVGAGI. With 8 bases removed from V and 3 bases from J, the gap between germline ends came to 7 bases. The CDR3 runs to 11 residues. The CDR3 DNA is TGTGCCAGCGGGCTAGAAGAGACCCAGTACTTC. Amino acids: CASGLEETQYF.

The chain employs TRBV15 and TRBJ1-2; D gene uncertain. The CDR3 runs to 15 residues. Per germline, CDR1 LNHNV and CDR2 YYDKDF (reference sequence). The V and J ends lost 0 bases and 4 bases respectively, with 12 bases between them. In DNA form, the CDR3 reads TGTGCCACCAGCAGAGATAAGGCAGTTGGCTATGGCTACACCTTC. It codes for CATSRDKAVGYGYTF.

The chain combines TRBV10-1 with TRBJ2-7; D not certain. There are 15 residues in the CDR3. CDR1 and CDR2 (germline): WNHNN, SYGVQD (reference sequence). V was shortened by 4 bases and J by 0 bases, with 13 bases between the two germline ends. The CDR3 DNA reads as TGCGCCAGCAGTGGACCGGTTAGCAGCTCCTACGAGCAGTACTTC. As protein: CASSGPVSSSYEQYF.

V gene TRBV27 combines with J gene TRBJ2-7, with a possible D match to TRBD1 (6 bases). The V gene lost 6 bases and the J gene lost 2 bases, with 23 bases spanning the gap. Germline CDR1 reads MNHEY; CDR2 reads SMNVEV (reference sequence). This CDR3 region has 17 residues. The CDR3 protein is CASSVRGIPWDTYEQYF. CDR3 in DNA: TGTGCCAGCAGCGTCAGGGGAATTCCATGGGATACCTACGAGCAGTACTTC.

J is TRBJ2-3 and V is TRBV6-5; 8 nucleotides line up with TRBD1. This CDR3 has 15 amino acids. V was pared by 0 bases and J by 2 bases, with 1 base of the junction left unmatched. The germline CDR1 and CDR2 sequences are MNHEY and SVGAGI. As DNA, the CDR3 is TGTGCCAGCAGTTACTCGACAGGGGCCACAGATACGCAGTATTTT. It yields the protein CASSYSTGATDTQYF.

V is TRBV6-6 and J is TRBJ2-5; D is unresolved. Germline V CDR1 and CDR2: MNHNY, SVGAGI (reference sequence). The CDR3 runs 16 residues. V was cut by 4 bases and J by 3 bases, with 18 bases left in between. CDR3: CASSLLRGQPEETQYF. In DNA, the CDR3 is TGTGCCAGCAGTTTGTTACGTGGGCAGCCAGAAGAGACCCAGTACTTC.

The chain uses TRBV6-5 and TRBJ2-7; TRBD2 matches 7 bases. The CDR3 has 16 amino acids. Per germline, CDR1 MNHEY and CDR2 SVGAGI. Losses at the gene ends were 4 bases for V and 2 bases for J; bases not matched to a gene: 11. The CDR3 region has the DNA TGTGCCAGCAGTTCACGAGAGCTAGCGGCCACCTACGAGCAGTACTTC. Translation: CASSSRELAATYEQYF.

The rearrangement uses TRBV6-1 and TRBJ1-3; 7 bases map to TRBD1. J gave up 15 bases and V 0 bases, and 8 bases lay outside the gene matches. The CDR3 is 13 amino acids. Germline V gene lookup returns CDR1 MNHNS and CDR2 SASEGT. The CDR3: CASSEANWDSKYF. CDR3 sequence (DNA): TGTGCCAGCAGTGAAGCGAATTGGGACAGCAAATATTTT.

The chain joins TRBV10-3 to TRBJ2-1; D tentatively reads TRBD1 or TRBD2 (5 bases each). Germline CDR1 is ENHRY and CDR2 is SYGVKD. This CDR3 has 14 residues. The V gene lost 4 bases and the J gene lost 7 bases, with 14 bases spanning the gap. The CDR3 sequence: CAISAPFEGNEQFF. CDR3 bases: TGTGCCATCAGTGCACCCTTTGAGGGGAATGAGCAGTTCTTC.

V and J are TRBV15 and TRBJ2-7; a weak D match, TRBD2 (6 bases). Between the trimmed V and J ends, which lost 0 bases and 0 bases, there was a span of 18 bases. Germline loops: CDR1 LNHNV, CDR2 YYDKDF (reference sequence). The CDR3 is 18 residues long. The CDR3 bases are TGTGCCACCAGCAGAGATCGGGTAGCGGCGTTACCCTCCTACGAGCAGTACTTC. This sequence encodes CATSRDRVAALPSYEQYF.

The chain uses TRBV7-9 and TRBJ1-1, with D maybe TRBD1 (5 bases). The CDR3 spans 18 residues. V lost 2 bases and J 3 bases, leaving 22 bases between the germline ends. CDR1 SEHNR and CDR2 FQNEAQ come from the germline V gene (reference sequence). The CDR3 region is CASSLSSSNTGVYTEAFF. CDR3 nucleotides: TGTGCCAGCAGCTTATCGAGTTCTAATACGGGGGTTTACACTGAAGCTTTCTTT.

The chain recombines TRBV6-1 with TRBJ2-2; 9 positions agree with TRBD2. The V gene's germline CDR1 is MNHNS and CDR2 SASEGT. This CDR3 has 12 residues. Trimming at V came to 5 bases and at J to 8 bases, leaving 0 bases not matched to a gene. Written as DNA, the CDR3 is TGTGCCAGCAGTCTAGCGGGGGGGGAGCTGTTTTTT. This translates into CASSLAGGELFF.

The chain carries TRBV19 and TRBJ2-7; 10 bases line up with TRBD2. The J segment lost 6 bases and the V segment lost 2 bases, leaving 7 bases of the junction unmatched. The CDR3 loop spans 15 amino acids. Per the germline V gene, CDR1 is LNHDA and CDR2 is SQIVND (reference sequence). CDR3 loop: CASSIWASGSIEQYF. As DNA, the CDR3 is TGTGCCAGTAGTATATGGGCTAGCGGGAGCATCGAGCAGTACTTC.

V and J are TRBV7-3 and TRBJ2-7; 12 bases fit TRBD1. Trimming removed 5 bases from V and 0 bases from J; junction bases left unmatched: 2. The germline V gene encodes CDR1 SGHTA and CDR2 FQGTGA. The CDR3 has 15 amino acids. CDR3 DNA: TGTGCCAGCAGCATGGGACAGGGGGCCTCCTACGAGCAGTACTTC. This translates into CASSMGQGASYEQYF.

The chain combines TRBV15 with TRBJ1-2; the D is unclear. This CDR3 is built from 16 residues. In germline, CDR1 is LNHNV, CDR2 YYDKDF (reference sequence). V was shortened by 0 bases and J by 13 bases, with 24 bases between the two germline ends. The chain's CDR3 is CATSRDLGSFVDSLTF. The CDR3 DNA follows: TGTGCCACCAGCAGAGATTTAGGATCCTTCGTGGACTCTCTCACCTTC.

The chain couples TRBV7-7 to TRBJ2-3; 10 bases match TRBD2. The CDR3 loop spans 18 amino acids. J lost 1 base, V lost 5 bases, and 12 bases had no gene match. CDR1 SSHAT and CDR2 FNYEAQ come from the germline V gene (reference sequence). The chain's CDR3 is CASSRTSGLADGTDTQYF. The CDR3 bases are TGTGCCAGCAGCCGTACCTCTGGACTAGCGGACGGCACAGATACGCAGTATTTT.

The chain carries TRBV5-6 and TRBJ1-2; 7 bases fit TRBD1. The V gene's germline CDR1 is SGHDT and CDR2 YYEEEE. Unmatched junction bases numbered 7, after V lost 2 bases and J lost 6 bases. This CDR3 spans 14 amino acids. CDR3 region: CASSLPDRAHGYTF. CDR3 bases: TGTGCCAGCAGCTTACCCGACAGGGCCCATGGCTACACCTTC.

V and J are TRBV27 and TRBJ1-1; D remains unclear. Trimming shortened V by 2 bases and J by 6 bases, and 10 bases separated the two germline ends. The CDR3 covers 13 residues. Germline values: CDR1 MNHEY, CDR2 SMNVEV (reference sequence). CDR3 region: CASSLMGGSEAFF. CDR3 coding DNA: TGTGCCAGCAGTTTAATGGGCGGGTCTGAAGCTTTCTTT.

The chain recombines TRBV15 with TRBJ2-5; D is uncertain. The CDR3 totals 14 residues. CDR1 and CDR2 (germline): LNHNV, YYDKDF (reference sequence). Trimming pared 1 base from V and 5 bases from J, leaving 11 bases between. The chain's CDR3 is CATSRGSGGETQYF. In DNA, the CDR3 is TGTGCCACCAGCAGAGGATCGGGTGGGGAGACCCAGTACTTC.

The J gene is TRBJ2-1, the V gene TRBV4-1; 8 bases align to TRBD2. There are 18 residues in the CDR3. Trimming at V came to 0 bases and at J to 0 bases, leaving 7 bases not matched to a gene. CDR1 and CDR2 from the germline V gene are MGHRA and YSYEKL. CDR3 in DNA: TGCGCCAGCAGCCAAGAAAGCGGGAGATGGTACTCCTACAATGAGCAGTTCTTC. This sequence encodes CASSQESGRWYSYNEQFF.

The CDR3: CASSLARQGVEETQYF. The CDR3 coding sequence is TGTGCCAGCAGCTTAGCCCGACAGGGGGTGGAAGAGACCCAGTACTTC. The chain employs TRBV11-2 and TRBJ2-5; the match to TRBD1 covers 9 bases. V shed 1 base, J shed 3 bases, and the junction held 6 bases outside the gene matches. The CDR3 length is 16 residues. CDR1 and CDR2 (germline): SGHAT, FQNNGV.

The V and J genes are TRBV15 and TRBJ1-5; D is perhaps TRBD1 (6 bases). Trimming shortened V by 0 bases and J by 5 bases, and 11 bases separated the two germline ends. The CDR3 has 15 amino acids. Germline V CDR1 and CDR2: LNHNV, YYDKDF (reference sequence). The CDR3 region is CATSRDDRTHQPQHF. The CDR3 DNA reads TGTGCCACCAGCAGAGATGACAGGACCCATCAGCCCCAGCATTTT. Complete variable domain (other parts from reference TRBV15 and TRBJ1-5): DAMVIQNPRYQVTQFGKPVTLSCSQTLNHNVMYWYQQKSSQAPKLLFHYYDKDFNNEADTPDNFQSRRPNTSFCFLDIRSPGLGDTAMYLCATSRDDRTHQPQHFGDGTRLSIL.

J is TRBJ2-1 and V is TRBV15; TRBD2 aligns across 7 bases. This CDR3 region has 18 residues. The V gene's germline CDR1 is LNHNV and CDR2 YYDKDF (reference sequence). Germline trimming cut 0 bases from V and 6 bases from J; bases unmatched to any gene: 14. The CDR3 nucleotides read TGTGCCACCAGCAGAGATCAGCAAGCGGGACCCACGCTCAATGAGCAGTTCTTC. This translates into CATSRDQQAGPTLNEQFF.

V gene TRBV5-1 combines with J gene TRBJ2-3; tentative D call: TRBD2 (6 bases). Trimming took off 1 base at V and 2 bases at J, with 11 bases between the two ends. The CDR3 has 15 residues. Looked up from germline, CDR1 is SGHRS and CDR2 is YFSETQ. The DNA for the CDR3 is TGCGCCAGCAGCTTGTGGGGCGGGAACACAGATACGCAGTATTTT. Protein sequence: CASSLWGGNTDTQYF.

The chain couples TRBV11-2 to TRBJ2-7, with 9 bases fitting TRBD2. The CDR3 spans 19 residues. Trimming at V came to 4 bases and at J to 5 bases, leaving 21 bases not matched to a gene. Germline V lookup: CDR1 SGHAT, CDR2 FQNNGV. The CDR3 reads CASSSLFSSGTKRSDEQYF. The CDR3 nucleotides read TGTGCCAGCAGCTCACTCTTCTCTAGCGGGACCAAAAGATCTGACGAGCAGTACTTC.

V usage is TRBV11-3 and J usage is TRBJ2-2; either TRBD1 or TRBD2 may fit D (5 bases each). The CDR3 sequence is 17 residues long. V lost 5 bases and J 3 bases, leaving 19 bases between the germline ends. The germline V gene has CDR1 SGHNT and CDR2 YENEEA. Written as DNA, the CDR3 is TGTGCCAGCAGCCCGGGGATGGCAGGGTGGGACACCGGGGAGCTGTTTTTT. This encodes CASSPGMAGWDTGELFF.